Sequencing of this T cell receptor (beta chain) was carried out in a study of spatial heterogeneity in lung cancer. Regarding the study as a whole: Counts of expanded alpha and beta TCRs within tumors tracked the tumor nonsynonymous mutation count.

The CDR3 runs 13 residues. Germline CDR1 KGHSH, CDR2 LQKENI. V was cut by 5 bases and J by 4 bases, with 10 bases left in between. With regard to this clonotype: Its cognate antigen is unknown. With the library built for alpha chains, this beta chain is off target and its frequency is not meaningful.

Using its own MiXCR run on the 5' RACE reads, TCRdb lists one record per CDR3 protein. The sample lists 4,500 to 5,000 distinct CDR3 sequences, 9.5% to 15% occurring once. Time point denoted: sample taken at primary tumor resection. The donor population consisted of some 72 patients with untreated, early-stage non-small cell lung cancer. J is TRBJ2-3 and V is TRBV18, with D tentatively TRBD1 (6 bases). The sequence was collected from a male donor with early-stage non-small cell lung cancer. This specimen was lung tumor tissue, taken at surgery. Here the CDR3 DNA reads TGTGCCAGCTCAGGCACAGGGCCAGATACGCAGTATTTT. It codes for CASSGTGPDTQYF. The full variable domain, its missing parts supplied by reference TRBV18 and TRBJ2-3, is NAGVMQNPRHLVRRRGQEARLRCSPMKGHSHVYWYRQLPEEGLKFMVYLQKENIIDESGMPKERFSAEFPKEGPSILRIQQVVRGDSAAYFCASSGTGPDTQYFGPGTRLTVL.